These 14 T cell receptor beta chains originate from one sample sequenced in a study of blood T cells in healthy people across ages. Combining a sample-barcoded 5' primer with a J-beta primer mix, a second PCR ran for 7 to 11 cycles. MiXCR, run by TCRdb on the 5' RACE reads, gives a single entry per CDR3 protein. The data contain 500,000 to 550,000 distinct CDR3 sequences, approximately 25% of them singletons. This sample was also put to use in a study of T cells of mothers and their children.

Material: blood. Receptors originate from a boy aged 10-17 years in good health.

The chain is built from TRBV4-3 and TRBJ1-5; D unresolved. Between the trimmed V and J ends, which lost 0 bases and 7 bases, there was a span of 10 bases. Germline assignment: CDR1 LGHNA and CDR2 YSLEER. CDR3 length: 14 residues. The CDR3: CASSQDGAGQPQHF. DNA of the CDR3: TGCGCCAGCAGCCAAGACGGAGCGGGACAGCCCCAGCATTTT.

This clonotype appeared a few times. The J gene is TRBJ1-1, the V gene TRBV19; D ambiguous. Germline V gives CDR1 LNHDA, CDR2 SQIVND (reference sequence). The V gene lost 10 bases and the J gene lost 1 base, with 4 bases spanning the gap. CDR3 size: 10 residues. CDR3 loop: CATGNTEAFF. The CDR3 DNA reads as TGTGCCACAGGGAACACTGAAGCTTTCTTT.

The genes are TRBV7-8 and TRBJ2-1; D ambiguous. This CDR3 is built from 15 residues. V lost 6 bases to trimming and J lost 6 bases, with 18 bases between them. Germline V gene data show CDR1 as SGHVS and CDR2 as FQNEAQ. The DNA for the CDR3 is TGTGCCAGCAGTCAAAGGGCTAGTTTTTTCAATGAGCAGTTCTTC. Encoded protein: CASSQRASFFNEQFF.

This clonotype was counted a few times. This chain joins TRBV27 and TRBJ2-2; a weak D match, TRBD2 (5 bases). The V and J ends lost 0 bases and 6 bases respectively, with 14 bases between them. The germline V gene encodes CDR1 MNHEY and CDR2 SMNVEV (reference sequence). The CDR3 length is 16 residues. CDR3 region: CASSLSAVFFPGELFF. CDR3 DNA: TGTGCCAGCAGTTTATCAGCGGTCTTTTTCCCCGGGGAGCTGTTTTTT.

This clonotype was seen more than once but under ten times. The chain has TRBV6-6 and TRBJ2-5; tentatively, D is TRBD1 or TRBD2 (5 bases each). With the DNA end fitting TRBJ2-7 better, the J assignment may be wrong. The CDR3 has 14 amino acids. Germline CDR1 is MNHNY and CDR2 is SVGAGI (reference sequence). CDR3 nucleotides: TGTGCCACCTACGACCCAGGGAGCTCCTACGAGCAGTACTTC. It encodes CATYDPGSSYEQYF.

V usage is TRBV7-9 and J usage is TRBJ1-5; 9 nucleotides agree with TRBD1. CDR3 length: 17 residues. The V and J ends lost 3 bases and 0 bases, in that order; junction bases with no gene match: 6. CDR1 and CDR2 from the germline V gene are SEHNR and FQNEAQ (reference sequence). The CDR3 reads CASSLGQGPYSNQPQHF. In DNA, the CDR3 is TGTGCCAGCAGCTTGGGACAGGGTCCTTATAGCAATCAGCCCCAGCATTTT.

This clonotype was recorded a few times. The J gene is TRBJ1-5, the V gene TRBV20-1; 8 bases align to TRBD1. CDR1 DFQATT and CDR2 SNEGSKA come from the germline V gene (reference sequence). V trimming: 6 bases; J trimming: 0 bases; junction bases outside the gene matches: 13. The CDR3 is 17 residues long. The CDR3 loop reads CSARLPTGDGSNQPQHF. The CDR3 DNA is TGCAGTGCCCGATTACCGACAGGGGATGGTAGCAATCAGCCCCAGCATTTT.

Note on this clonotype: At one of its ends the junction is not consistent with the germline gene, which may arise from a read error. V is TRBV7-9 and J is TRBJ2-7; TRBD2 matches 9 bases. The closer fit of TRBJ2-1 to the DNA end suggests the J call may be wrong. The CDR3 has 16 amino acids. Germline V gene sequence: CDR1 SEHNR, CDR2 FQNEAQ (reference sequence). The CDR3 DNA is TGTACCAGCAGCGTGACTAGCGGAGGTACCAACGTGGAGCAGTTCTTC. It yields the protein CTSSVTSGGTNVEQFF.

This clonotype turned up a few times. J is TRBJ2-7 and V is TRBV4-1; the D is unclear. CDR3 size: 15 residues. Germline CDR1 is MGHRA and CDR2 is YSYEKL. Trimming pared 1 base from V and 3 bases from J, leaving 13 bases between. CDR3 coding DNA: TGCGCCAGCAGCCAAGGGGGTGGGGTAGGCTACGAGCAGTACTTC. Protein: CASSQGGGVGYEQYF.

The CDR3 nucleotides are TGTGCCAGCAGCTCCCAGGGGGCAGGCTATGGCTACACCTTC. Its translation is CASSSQGAGYGYTF. This chain connects TRBV4-2 to TRBJ1-2, with 8 nucleotides matching TRBD1. The trim removed 5 bases at V and 4 bases at J, leaving 6 bases unmatched. From germline, CDR1 is LGHNA and CDR2 YNFKEQ. The CDR3 is made up of 14 amino acids.

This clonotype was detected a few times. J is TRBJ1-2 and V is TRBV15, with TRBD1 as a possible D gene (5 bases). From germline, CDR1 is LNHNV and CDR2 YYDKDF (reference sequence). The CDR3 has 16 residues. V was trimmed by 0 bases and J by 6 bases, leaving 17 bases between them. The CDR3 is CATSRDPVGGEDGYTF. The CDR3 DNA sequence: TGTGCCACCAGCAGAGACCCGGTGGGGGGAGAAGATGGCTACACCTTC.

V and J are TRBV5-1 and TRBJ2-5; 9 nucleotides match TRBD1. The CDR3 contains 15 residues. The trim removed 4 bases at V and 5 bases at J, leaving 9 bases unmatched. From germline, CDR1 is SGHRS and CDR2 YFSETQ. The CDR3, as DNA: TGCGCCAGCAGCGAAGTACAGGGGGCGGGGGAGACCCAGTACTTC. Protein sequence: CASSEVQGAGETQYF.

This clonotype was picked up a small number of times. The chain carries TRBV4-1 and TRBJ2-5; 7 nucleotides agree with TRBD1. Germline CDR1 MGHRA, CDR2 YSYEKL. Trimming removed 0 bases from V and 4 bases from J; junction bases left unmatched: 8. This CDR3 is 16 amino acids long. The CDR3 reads CASSQDTQGPRETQYF. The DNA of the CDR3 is TGCGCCAGCAGCCAAGATACACAGGGGCCTCGAGAGACCCAGTACTTC.

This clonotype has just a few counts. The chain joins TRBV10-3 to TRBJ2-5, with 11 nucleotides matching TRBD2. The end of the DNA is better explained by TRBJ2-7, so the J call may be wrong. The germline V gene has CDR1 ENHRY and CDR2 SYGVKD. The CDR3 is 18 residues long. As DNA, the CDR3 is TGTGCCATCAGTGAGTCAGCTGAGGCTAGCGGGGGGCTCTACGAGCAGTACTTC. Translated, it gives CAISESAEASGGLYEQYF.